These T cell receptor beta chains were read from a single sample in a study of blood T cell repertoires in COVID-19. The table came from immunoSEQ multiplex PCR; TCRdb's copy has only in-frame clones and leaves some out. Among almost 95,000 clones listed, approximately 83% were seen once. The sequenced sample was peripheral blood. These receptor sequences come from a man in his sixties with acute or convalescent COVID-19. CDR3s include the opening cysteine and the closing phenylalanine or tryptophan.

V	J	CDR3
TRBV2	TRBJ1-1	CASLWASNTEAFF
TRBV2	TRBJ1-6	CASSGQRGTSYNSPLHF
TRBV6-6	TRBJ1-2	CASSYSGGGDAGYTF
TRBV20-1	TRBJ2-5	CSAGARRAQYF
TRBV18	TRBJ1-1	CASSPRGAETEAFF
TRBV20-1	TRBJ1-2	CSASHRDYGYTF
TRBV4-3	TRBJ2-2	CASSQGRDRDRAGELFF
TRBV5-4	TRBJ2-7	CASSLRTGGVYEQYF
TRBV19	TRBJ1-2	CASSPSGGAYGYTF
TRBV30	TRBJ1-3	CAWSAGSTIYF
TRBV3-1/TRBV3-2	TRBJ1-2	CASSLSWEADYGYTF
TRBV11-2	TRBJ2-5	CASRAGETQYF
TRBV5-1	TRBJ2-2	CASSFLTGDPTGELFF
TRBV24-1	TRBJ1-4	CATSDGGQEGEKLFF
TRBV27	TRBJ1-4	CASSLLIPQGSNEKLFF
TRBV14	TRBJ1-2	CASSQGSGFDGYTF
TRBV29-1	TRBJ1-1	CSVEIKSMNTEAFF
TRBV6-5	TRBJ1-5	CASSPGTGRQPQHF
TRBV9	TRBJ2-7	CASSAGDSYEQYF
TRBV28	TRBJ2-2	CASSPFNTGELFF
TRBV5-6	TRBJ1-1	CASSLGGEVTFF
TRBV7-3	TRBJ2-5	CASSPTGVGETQYF
TRBV9	TRBJ1-2	CASSVGTGGRGYTF
TRBV27	TRBJ2-5	CASSHQTSGGAETQYF
TRBV11-1	TRBJ1-3	CASSPTRDSGNTIYF
TRBV11-2	TRBJ1-6	CASSLGGQTNSPLHF
TRBV9	TRBJ1-3	CASSPRQGEAGNTIYF
TRBV4-1	TRBJ1-6	CASSQDGSSYNSPLHF
TRBV19	TRBJ2-1	CASSIPQNEQFF
TRBV25-1	TRBJ2-7	CASKGTGIYEQYF
TRBV19	TRBJ1-5	CASSTVTGSGQPQHF
TRBV4-3	TRBJ1-1	CASSQDAQVGTEAFF
TRBV6-6	TRBJ1-2	CASSYSGRGHGYTF
TRBV7-3	TRBJ2-7	CASSLNGGEEQYF
TRBV5-6	TRBJ1-1	CASSFTRTGSYTEAFF
TRBV14	TRBJ1-1	CASSQVTPGQLLNTEAFF
TRBV12-3/TRBV12-4	TRBJ2-7	CASSFGTVGEQYF
TRBV9	TRBJ1-2	CASSVVIGQGYGYTF
TRBV5-1	TRBJ1-2	CASSLATGTGGGGYTF
TRBV19	TRBJ2-2	CASSFRESTGELFF
TRBV11-2	TRBJ1-6	CASSLDRGSSYNSPLHF
TRBV5-6	TRBJ2-7	CASSFRQNIYEQYF
TRBV6-2/TRBV6-3	TRBJ2-2	CASSGQGTGELFF
TRBV7-2	TRBJ2-1	CASTLLERGSPGDEQFF
TRBV9	TRBJ1-6	CASSLQGQGSHNSPLHF
TRBV6-5	TRBJ1-5	CASSSGFNSNQPQHF
TRBV15	TRBJ1-5	CATSRDKGERNQPQHF
TRBV2	TRBJ1-1	CASSPTGTGGMNTEAFF
TRBV19	TRBJ1-2	CASSIPGGNYGYTF
TRBV30	TRBJ2-2	CAWKGAGTGELFF
TRBV7-3	TRBJ2-1	CASSQGQGRNEQFF